The 18 T cell receptor beta chains presented below share a single source sample, sequenced in a study of STAT5B mutations in CD4+ large granular lymphocyte leukemia. Method: immunoSEQ multiplex PCR; TCRdb's copy keeps in-frame clones and lacks some. The sample holds under 40,000 clones, 78% seen once. The sample was CD4+ T cells from blood buffy coats. These receptors originate from a human donor in good health.

The V gene is TRBV5-3, the J gene TRBJ2-7; a possible D gene is TRBD2 (7 bases). TRBV5-3 is an open reading frame, and its role is uncertain. This CDR3 region has 20 residues. V dropped 6 bases and J dropped 2 bases, with 33 bases sitting between them. CDR3 in amino acids: CARTPKDVRRGGLLAYEQYF. The DNA of the CDR3 is TGTGCCAGAACCCCGAAGGACGTGAGGAGGGGGGGTCTTTTAGCCTACGAGCAGTACTTC.

The J gene is TRBJ1-2, the V gene TRBV6-5; 7 positions match TRBD1. The length of the CDR3 is 15 residues. Germline V gene lookup returns CDR1 MNHEY and CDR2 SVGAGI. The J segment lost 8 bases and the V segment lost 0 bases, leaving 9 bases of the junction unmatched. The CDR3 region has the DNA TGTGCCAGCAGTTACTCCGGCGCAGGGGGGCTAGGCTACACCTTC. Translating it yields CASSYSGAGGLGYTF.

This chain links TRBV7-9 with TRBJ2-3; 9 bases are shared with TRBD1. Trimming took 8 bases from V and 2 from J; bases not matched to a gene: 8. CDR1 is SEHNR, CDR2 FQNEAQ, per germline (reference sequence). CDR3 length: 15 residues. CDR3: CASRGEQGATDTQYF. The CDR3 nucleotides are TGTGCCAGCCGAGGCGAACAGGGGGCCACAGATACGCAGTATTTT.

The chain joins TRBV4-1 to TRBJ2-3; TRBD2 matches at 12 bases. V trimming: 6 bases; J trimming: 5 bases; junction bases outside the gene matches: 9. The CDR3 has 16 residues. Germline assignment: CDR1 MGHRA and CDR2 YSYEKL. In DNA form, the CDR3 reads TGCGCCAGCAGACACGGGCTAGCGGGGGGGCAAGATACGCAGTATTTT. Translating it yields CASRHGLAGGQDTQYF.

Worth noting for this clone: Its ends do not fully match the called genes, so a read error is possible. The rearrangement joins TRBV15 to TRBJ2-3, with D possibly matching TRBD2 (6 bases). Germline V CDR1 and CDR2: LNHNV, YYDKDF (reference sequence). The CDR3 spans 12 residues. CDR3 bases: TGTGCCACCAGCAGAGAAGTGCTGTCGGGGGATTTT. It specifies CATSREVLSGDF.

The chain recombines TRBV5-5 with TRBJ2-1; 10 nucleotides line up with TRBD2. V shed 2 bases, J shed 4 bases, and the junction held 6 bases outside the gene matches. CDR3 length equals 16 residues. Per the germline V gene, CDR1 is SGHKS and CDR2 is YYEKEE (reference sequence). CDR3 sequence (DNA): TGTGCCAGCAGCTTAGGACTAGCGGCTATTTACAATGAGCAGTTCTTC. It is translated as CASSLGLAAIYNEQFF.

The CDR3 here is CASSHIPLAGSYNEQFF. CDR3 nucleotides: TGTGCCAGCAGCCACATCCCCCTAGCGGGATCCTACAATGAGCAGTTCTTC. V gene TRBV7-6 combines with J gene TRBJ2-1; 9 bases are shared with TRBD2. Germline CDR1 is SGHVS and CDR2 is FNYEAQ. Trimming at V came to 5 bases and at J to 1 base, leaving 9 bases not matched to a gene. This CDR3 has 17 amino acids.

This rearrangement joins TRBV5-8 to TRBJ1-4; weak D call: TRBD1 (6 bases). The V end lost 3 bases, the J end lost 8 bases, and 14 bases lay between the germline ends. The CDR3 is made up of 14 amino acids. Germline values: CDR1 SGHTS, CDR2 YDEGEE. CDR3 in DNA: TGTGCCAGCAGCTCCCCGGGGACAACGGAAAAACTGTTTTTT. The encoded protein is CASSSPGTTEKLFF. Full variable domain (outside the CDR3, taken from reference TRBV5-8 and TRBJ1-4): EAGVTQSPTHLIKTRGQQATLRCSPISGHTSVYWYQQALGLGLQFLLWYDEGEERNRGNFPPRFSGRQFPNYSSELNVNALELEDSALYLCASSSPGTTEKLFFGSGTQLSVL.

The V and J genes are TRBV30 and TRBJ2-3; tentatively, D is TRBD1 or TRBD2 (6 bases each). Germline CDR1 reads GTSNPN; CDR2 reads SVGIG (reference sequence). V dropped 0 bases and J dropped 3 bases, with 7 bases sitting between them. CDR3 size: 13 residues. The CDR3 DNA follows: TGTGCCTGGAGTGTAGGGGGGACAGATACGCAGTATTTT. It translates to CAWSVGGTDTQYF.

The chain recombines TRBV11-2 with TRBJ2-5, with TRBD1 identical over 9 bases. J gave up 4 bases and V 4 bases, and 1 base lay outside the gene matches. The germline V gene encodes CDR1 SGHAT and CDR2 FQNNGV. The CDR3 loop spans 13 amino acids. CDR3 protein: CASSSTGGETQYF. CDR3 nucleotides: TGTGCCAGCAGCTCGACAGGGGGAGAGACCCAGTACTTC.

The CDR3 DNA reads as TGTGCCAGCAGCGTAGGTGGGGGAACCCAAGAGACCCAGTACTTC. It translates to CASSVGGGTQETQYF. The chain employs TRBV7-3 and TRBJ2-5; either TRBD1 or TRBD2 may supply D (5 bases each). This CDR3 has 15 amino acids. The V end was cut by 5 bases, the J end by 1 base, with 14 bases between. Germline assignment: CDR1 SGHTA and CDR2 FQGTGA.

The chain couples TRBV9 to TRBJ2-3, with TRBD1 matching over 8 bases. This CDR3 has 14 residues. The J segment lost 4 bases and the V segment lost 7 bases, leaving 8 bases of the junction unmatched. CDR1 SGDLS and CDR2 YYNGEE come from the germline V gene. The CDR3 bases are TGTGCCAGCGGAGCAGGGGGCTTCGCAGATACGCAGTATTTT. It specifies CASGAGGFADTQYF.

This clone occurred a few times. The rearrangement uses TRBV7-9 and TRBJ1-6, with D unresolved. V shed 3 bases and J shed 9 bases, with 21 bases lying between them. The CDR3 extends over 17 amino acids. The germline V gene encodes CDR1 SEHNR and CDR2 FQNEAQ (reference sequence). This CDR3 reads CASSLGLSDASGSPLHF. CDR3 nucleotide sequence: TGTGCCAGCAGCTTGGGCCTGAGCGATGCGTCCGGTTCACCCCTCCACTTT.

The chain uses TRBV7-9 and TRBJ2-1; 8 positions match TRBD1. Germline lookup yields CDR1 SEHNR and CDR2 FQNEAQ (reference sequence). The CDR3 has 14 residues. V lost 5 bases to trimming and J lost 6 bases; unmatched junction nucleotides: 6. CDR3 nucleotides: TGTGCCAGCAGCCCTCGGACAGGGACCAATGAGCAGTTCTTC. Its translation is CASSPRTGTNEQFF.

V is TRBV14 and J is TRBJ2-1; no clear D. The germline V gene encodes CDR1 SGHDN and CDR2 FVKESK. V lost 0 bases to trimming and J lost 12 bases, with 12 bases between them. The CDR3 loop spans 13 amino acids. Here the CDR3 reads CASSQDAVARQFF. As DNA, the CDR3 is TGTGCCAGCAGCCAAGATGCAGTAGCTCGGCAGTTCTTC.

V gene TRBV4-1 combines with J gene TRBJ2-2; 8 nucleotides agree with TRBD2. V dropped 5 bases and J dropped 6; count of bases not matched to a gene: 11. The CDR3 has 16 residues. The germline V gene encodes CDR1 MGHRA and CDR2 YSYEKL. The CDR3 spells CASSAAERESPGELFF. CDR3 DNA sequence: TGCGCCAGCAGCGCCGCCGAGCGGGAGTCCCCCGGGGAGCTGTTTTTT.

This chain joins TRBV18 and TRBJ2-1; 11 bases line up with TRBD1. The V gene end was trimmed by 1 base and the J gene end by 5 bases; junction bases not matched to a gene: 1. CDR1 is KGHSH, CDR2 LQKENI, per germline. The CDR3 totals 15 residues. The CDR3: CASSPQGQGDNEQFF. The CDR3 nucleotides are TGTGCCAGCTCACCACAGGGACAGGGGGACAATGAGCAGTTCTTC. The entire variable domain, with the rest obtained from reference TRBV18 and TRBJ2-1, is as follows: NAGVMQNPRHLVRRRGQEARLRCSPMKGHSHVYWYRQLPEEGLKFMVYLQKENIIDESGMPKERFSAEFPKEGPSILRIQQVVRGDSAAYFCASSPQGQGDNEQFFGPGTRLTVL.

The rearrangement joins TRBV5-6 to TRBJ2-3; the match to TRBD2 covers 13 bases. The CDR3 spans 17 residues. Germline CDR1 SGHDT, CDR2 YYEEEE. Trimming took 4 bases from V and 3 from J; bases not matched to a gene: 8. The CDR3 DNA reads as TGTGCCAGCAGCCGGCGACTAGCGGGGGGAACGACAGATACGCAGTATTTT. Its translation is CASSRRLAGGTTDTQYF.